This entry lists 14 T cell receptor beta chains sequenced from one sample in a study of blood T cells in healthy people across ages. The authors ran a second PCR of about 6 to 11 cycles using a sample-barcoded 5' primer and a J-beta primer mix. A single record per CDR3 protein comes from TCRdb applying MiXCR to the 5' RACE reads. The repertoire holds about 780,000 distinct CDR3 sequences, about 62% seen once, with 25% to 35% in the top ten. Sequencing input: blood. The receptors shown here come from a man aged 30 to 45 in good health.

The CDR3 reads CASSVGRVRVNEKLFF. CDR3 nucleotide sequence: TGTGCCAGCAGCGTAGGGAGGGTCAGGGTAAACGAAAAACTGTTTTTT. The gene calls are TRBV9 and TRBJ1-4; weak D call: TRBD1 (5 bases). The CDR3 is 16 residues long. Germline CDR1 reads SGDLS; CDR2 reads YYNGEE. Trimming shortened V by 0 bases and J by 8 bases, and 17 bases separated the two germline ends.

The rearrangement links TRBV11-2 to TRBJ2-1; 14 bases map to TRBD2. With V trimmed by 3 bases and J by 2 bases, 15 bases remained unmatched. From germline, CDR1 is SGHAT and CDR2 FQNNGV. This CDR3 has 21 amino acids. As DNA, the CDR3 is TGTGCCAGCAGCTTTCCTCGACGACTAGCGGGGGGGCCTAGCACCTACAATGAGCAGTTCTTC. It is translated as CASSFPRRLAGGPSTYNEQFF. Based on the CDR3 plus reference TRBV11-2 and TRBJ2-1, the full variable domain is EAGVAQSPRYKIIEKRQSVAFWCNPISGHATLYWYQQILGQGPKLLIQFQNNGVVDDSQLPKDRFSAERLKGVDSTLKIQPAKLEDSAVYLCASSFPRRLAGGPSTYNEQFFGPGTRLTVL.

This chain uses TRBV6-5 with TRBJ1-2; weak D call: TRBD1 (6 bases). CDR3 length: 14 amino acids. With 4 bases removed from V and 6 bases from J, the gap between germline ends came to 15 bases. Germline loops: CDR1 MNHEY, CDR2 SVGAGI. CDR3 DNA: TGTGCCAGCAGTTTCTCCGGGACAACGAATGGCTACACCTTC. Amino acid sequence: CASSFSGTTNGYTF.

Only a few counts were recorded for this clonotype. CDR3 residues: CASSDVGFDSPLHF. CDR3 sequence (DNA): TGTGCCAGCAGTGATGTGGGTTTTGATTCACCCCTCCACTTT. V usage is TRBV25-1 and J usage is TRBJ1-6, with D hard to call. Per the germline V gene, CDR1 is MGHDK and CDR2 is SYGVNS. The CDR3 runs to 14 residues. The V end lost 3 bases, the J end lost 8 bases, and 11 bases lay between the germline ends.

The chain joins TRBV5-5 to TRBJ1-2; 10 nucleotides agree with TRBD1. Trimming took 4 bases from V and 2 from J; bases not matched to a gene: 11. Looked up from germline, CDR1 is SGHKS and CDR2 is YYEKEE (reference sequence). This CDR3 spans 17 amino acids. The CDR3 protein is CASSRRDRGEVNYGYTF. The DNA for the CDR3 is TGTGCCAGCAGCCGACGGGACAGGGGTGAAGTCAACTATGGCTACACCTTC.

The genes are TRBV9 and TRBJ2-1, with D perhaps matching TRBD1 or TRBD2 (5 bases each). V lost 0 bases to trimming and J lost 6 bases, with 10 bases between them. The CDR3 is 14 residues long. CDR1 is SGDLS, CDR2 YYNGEE, per germline. The DNA for the CDR3 is TGTGCCAGCAGCGTAGCCGGGGCCCCCAATGAGCAGTTCTTC. As protein: CASSVAGAPNEQFF.

This sequence joins TRBV6-4 and TRBJ2-6, with D tentatively TRBD1 (6 bases). Deletions cut 5 bases from V and 2 bases from J, with 10 bases between. CDR1 and CDR2 from the germline V gene are MRHNA and SNTAGT. The CDR3 length is 15 residues. Written as DNA, the CDR3 is TGTGCCAGCAGTCCGGGACACACTGGGGCCAACGTCCTGACTTTC. It encodes CASSPGHTGANVLTF.

CDR3 loop: CASSLGTSQDTQYF. For the CDR3, the DNA is TGTGCCAGCAGCTTAGGGACTAGTCAAGATACGCAGTATTTT. This chain uses TRBV7-2 with TRBJ2-3; 7 nucleotides align to TRBD2. Germline CDR1 is SGHTA and CDR2 is FQGNSA. Trimming took 1 base from V and 5 from J; bases not matched to a gene: 3. The CDR3 has 14 amino acids.

This clonotype was detected a few times. The V call is TRBV13, the J call TRBJ2-7, with 7 bases matching TRBD2. CDR1 is PRHDT and CDR2 is FYEKMQ in the germline V gene (reference sequence). CDR3 length equals 14 residues. With 2 bases clipped from V and 1 base from J, the junction kept 2 bases outside the gene matches. The DNA of the CDR3 is TGTGCCAGCAGCTTATTCGGGGGGTCCTACGAGCAGTACTTC. Translation gives CASSLFGGSYEQYF. The full variable domain, with the rest looked up from reference TRBV13 and TRBJ2-7, is AAGVIQSPRHLIKEKRETATLKCYPIPRHDTVYWYQQGPGQDPQFLISFYEKMQSDKGSIPDRFSAQQFSDYHSELNMSSLELGDSALYFCASSLFGGSYEQYFGPGTRLTVT.

Regarding this clonotype: A much larger clone lies one base from this, so it may be a read error. V usage is TRBV30 and J usage is TRBJ2-3; D uncertain. The germline V gene has CDR1 GTSNPN and CDR2 SVGIG (reference sequence). The CDR3 length is 15 residues. The CDR3 region has the DNA TGTGCCTGGAGGCCAGGTAGAGGTAGCACAGCTACGCAGTATTTT. Its translation is CAWRPGRGSTATQYF.

The chain is built from TRBV6-1 and TRBJ1-2; D is possibly TRBD1 (6 bases). In germline, CDR1 is MNHNS, CDR2 SASEGT. V was pared by 2 bases and J by 11 bases, with 21 bases between. This CDR3 spans 15 amino acids. The CDR3 sequence is CASSEMGQRVTGYTF. As DNA, the CDR3 is TGTGCCAGCAGTGAAATGGGACAAAGGGTAACCGGATACACCTTC.

V gene TRBV9 combines with J gene TRBJ2-1, with 9 nucleotides matching TRBD1. The CDR3 sequence is 15 residues long. Per the germline V gene, CDR1 is SGDLS and CDR2 is YYNGEE. Trimming took 3 bases from V and 7 from J; bases not matched to a gene: 8. CDR3 amino acids: CASSEGQGVDNEQFF. As DNA, the CDR3 is TGTGCCAGCAGCGAGGGACAGGGTGTTGATAATGAGCAGTTCTTC.

The table lists this clonotype with a few counts. The gene calls are TRBV20-1 and TRBJ2-7, with 7 bases aligning to TRBD2. Trimming removed 6 bases from V and 3 bases from J; junction bases left unmatched: 8. The CDR3 consists of 13 residues. Germline values: CDR1 DFQATT, CDR2 SNEGSKA (reference sequence). CDR3 region: CSAPWGGRYEQYF. DNA for the CDR3: TGCAGTGCGCCTTGGGGGGGACGCTACGAGCAGTACTTC.

This chain joins TRBV12-3 or TRBV12-4 and TRBJ1-5, with D possibly TRBD1 on 5 matching bases. This CDR3 contains 12 residues. Trimming pared 4 bases from V and 10 bases from J, leaving 11 bases between. The CDR3 bases are TGTGCCAGCAGTTATCGAGGGGCACCCCAGCATTTT. Its translation: CASSYRGAPQHF.